One sample yielded the 9 T cell receptor beta chains listed below, sequenced in a study of liver allograft versus peripheral blood T cells. Study-wide background: T cell receptor repertoires in transplanted livers were compared with those in recipients' peripheral blood.

TCRdb fed the reads into MiXCR, producing one record per CDR3 protein. Of some 7,000 distinct CDR3 sequences listed, around 16% are singletons. The receptors shown here come from a human patient who had a liver transplant. Some T cells may be the graft donor's.

This clonotype has only a few counts. V usage is TRBV20-1 and J usage is TRBJ1-1; D remains ambiguous. Trimming removed 0 bases from V and 1 base from J, with 12 bases in between. The CDR3 consists of 15 residues. From germline, CDR1 is DFQATT and CDR2 SNEGSKA (reference sequence). CDR3 in amino acids: CSARDFRRQNTEAFF. The CDR3, as DNA: TGCAGTGCTAGAGATTTTCGTCGACAGAACACTGAAGCTTTCTTT.

This rearrangement joins TRBV12-3 or TRBV12-4 to TRBJ2-7; 13 bases line up with TRBD2. Losses at the gene ends were 6 bases for V and 7 bases for J; bases not matched to a gene: 9. The CDR3 totals 15 residues. CDR3: CASRTSGGDYNEQYF. Written as DNA, the CDR3 is TGTGCCAGCAGAACTAGCGGGGGGGACTACAATGAGCAGTACTTC.

This clonotype rates as medium-sized. Here the CDR3 DNA reads TGTGCCAGCAGTTACAACCCTGCGAACACCGGGGAGCTGTTTTTT. As protein: CASSYNPANTGELFF. The chain links TRBV6-5 to TRBJ2-2, with D uncertain. The CDR3 spans 15 residues. Trimming cost V 2 bases and J 0 bases, with 7 bases left between them. Germline CDR1 reads MNHEY; CDR2 reads SVGAGI.

This clonotype ranks as medium-sized. The J gene is TRBJ1-4, the V gene TRBV6-5; 8 nucleotides line up with TRBD1. Germline V gives CDR1 MNHEY, CDR2 SVGAGI. Germline trimming cut 4 bases from V and 3 bases from J; bases unmatched to any gene: 4. The CDR3 spans 15 residues. The CDR3 is CASSSRGLPNEKLFF. CDR3 nucleotides: TGTGCCAGCAGTTCCAGGGGGCTACCTAATGAAAAACTGTTTTTT.

In this sample, this clonotype turned up many times. The V and J genes are TRBV27 and TRBJ1-4; D perhaps matches TRBD1 (6 bases). Trimming took off 5 bases at V and 7 bases at J, with 17 bases between the two ends. The CDR3 contains 15 residues. Germline assignment: CDR1 MNHEY and CDR2 SMNVEV (reference sequence). The CDR3 region has the DNA TGTGCCAGCAGTCCCCTAGGGGGGCTCAGTGAAAAACTGTTTTTT. As protein: CASSPLGGLSEKLFF.

This clonotype was found many times. This chain links TRBV7-9 with TRBJ2-3; no clear D. Germline CDR1 is SEHNR and CDR2 is FQNEAQ (reference sequence). V was pared by 0 bases and J by 2 bases, with 9 bases between. The CDR3 is 15 residues long. CDR3 nucleotide sequence: TGTGCCAGCAGCTTAGCGCACGGGTTCACAGATACGCAGTATTTT. Amino acids: CASSLAHGFTDTQYF.

J is TRBJ2-5 and V is TRBV6-5; no reliable D call. CDR1 is MNHEY and CDR2 is SVGAGI in the germline V gene. V was cut by 4 bases and J by 5 bases, with 11 bases left in between. The CDR3 runs to 13 residues. CDR3 nucleotide sequence: TGTGCCAGCAGTTTCCGGCTTCGGGAGACCCAGTACTTC. Its protein is CASSFRLRETQYF.

This clonotype was seen a handful of times. The J gene is TRBJ1-1, the V gene TRBV12-5; 8 bases align to TRBD1. The V segment lost 3 bases and the J segment 2 bases; nucleotides outside the gene matches: 2. Germline lookup yields CDR1 LGHNT and CDR2 FRNRAP. The CDR3 is 14 amino acids. This CDR3 reads CASGLTGGNTEAFF. As DNA, the CDR3 is TGTGCTAGTGGTTTAACAGGGGGAAACACTGAAGCTTTCTTT.

The V call is TRBV3-1, the J call TRBJ2-1; D is ambiguous. The CDR3 is made up of 13 amino acids. Germline CDR1 is LGHDT and CDR2 is YNNKEL (reference sequence). V lost 1 base to trimming and J lost 7 bases, with 8 bases between them. The CDR3 region is CASSQGTLNEQFF. The CDR3 DNA reads TGTGCCAGCAGCCAAGGGACCCTAAATGAGCAGTTCTTC.